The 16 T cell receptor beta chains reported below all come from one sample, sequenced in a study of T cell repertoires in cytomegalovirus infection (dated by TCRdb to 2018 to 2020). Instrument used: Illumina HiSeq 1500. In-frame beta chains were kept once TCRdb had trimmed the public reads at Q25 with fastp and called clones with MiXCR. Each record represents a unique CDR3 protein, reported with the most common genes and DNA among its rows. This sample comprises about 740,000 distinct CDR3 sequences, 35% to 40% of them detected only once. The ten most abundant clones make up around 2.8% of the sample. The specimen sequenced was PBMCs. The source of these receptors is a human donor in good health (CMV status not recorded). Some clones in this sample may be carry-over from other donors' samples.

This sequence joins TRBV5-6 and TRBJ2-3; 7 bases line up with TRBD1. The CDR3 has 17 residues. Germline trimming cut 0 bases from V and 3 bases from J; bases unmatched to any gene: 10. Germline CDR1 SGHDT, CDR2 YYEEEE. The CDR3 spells CASSLAPDRDDTDTQYF. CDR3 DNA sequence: TGTGCCAGCAGCTTGGCCCCAGACAGGGATGATACAGATACGCAGTATTTT. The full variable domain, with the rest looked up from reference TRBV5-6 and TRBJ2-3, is DAGVTQSPTHLIKTRGQQVTLRCSPKSGHDTVSWYQQALGQGPQFIFQYYEEEERQRGNFPDRFSGHQFPNYSSELNVNALLLGDSALYLCASSLAPDRDDTDTQYFGPGTRLTVL.

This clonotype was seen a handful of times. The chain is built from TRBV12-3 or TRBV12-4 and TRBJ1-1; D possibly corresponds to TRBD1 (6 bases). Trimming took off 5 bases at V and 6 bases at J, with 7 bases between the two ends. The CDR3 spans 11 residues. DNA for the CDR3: TGTGCCAGCAGTCACAGGGCTGAAGCTTTCTTT. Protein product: CASSHRAEAFF.

The CDR3 here is CASSRQGWQETQYF. The CDR3 DNA sequence: TGTGCCAGCAGTCGACAGGGGTGGCAAGAGACCCAGTACTTC. The genes are TRBV6-5 and TRBJ2-5; TRBD1 aligns across 8 bases. Germline lookup yields CDR1 MNHEY and CDR2 SVGAGI. The length of the CDR3 is 14 residues. J was trimmed by 2 bases and V by 5 bases; bases with no gene match: 4.

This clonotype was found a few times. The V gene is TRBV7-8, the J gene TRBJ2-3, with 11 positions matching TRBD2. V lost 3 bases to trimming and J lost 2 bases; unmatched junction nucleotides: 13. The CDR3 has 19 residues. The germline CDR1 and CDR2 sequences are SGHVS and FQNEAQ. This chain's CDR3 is CASSFGLAGGLQNTDTQYF. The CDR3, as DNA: TGTGCCAGCAGCTTCGGTCTAGCGGGGGGCTTACAAAACACAGATACGCAGTATTTT.

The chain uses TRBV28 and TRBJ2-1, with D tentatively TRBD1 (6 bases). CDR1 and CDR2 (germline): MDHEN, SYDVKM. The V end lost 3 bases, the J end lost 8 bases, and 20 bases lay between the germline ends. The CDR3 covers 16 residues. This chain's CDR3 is CASSFHPRYRVHEQFF. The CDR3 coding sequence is TGTGCCAGCAGTTTTCATCCGCGATACAGGGTCCATGAGCAGTTCTTC.

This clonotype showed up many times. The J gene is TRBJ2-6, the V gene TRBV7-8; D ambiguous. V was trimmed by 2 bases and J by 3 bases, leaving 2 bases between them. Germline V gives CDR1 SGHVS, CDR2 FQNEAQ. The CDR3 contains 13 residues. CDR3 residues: CASSLYGANVLTF. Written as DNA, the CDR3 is TGTGCCAGCAGCTTATATGGGGCCAACGTCCTGACTTTC.

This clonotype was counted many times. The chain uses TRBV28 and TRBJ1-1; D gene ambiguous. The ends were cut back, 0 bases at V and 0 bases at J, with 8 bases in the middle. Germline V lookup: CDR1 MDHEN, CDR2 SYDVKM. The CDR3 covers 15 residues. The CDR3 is CASSLWGQLNTEAFF. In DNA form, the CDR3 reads TGTGCCAGCAGTTTATGGGGCCAGTTGAACACTGAAGCTTTCTTT.

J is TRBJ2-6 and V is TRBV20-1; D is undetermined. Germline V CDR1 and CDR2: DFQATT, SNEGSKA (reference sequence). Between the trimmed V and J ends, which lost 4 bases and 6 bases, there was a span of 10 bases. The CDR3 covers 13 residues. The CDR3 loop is CSAKWGLANVLTF. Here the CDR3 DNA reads TGCAGTGCTAAATGGGGTTTGGCCAACGTCCTGACTTTC.

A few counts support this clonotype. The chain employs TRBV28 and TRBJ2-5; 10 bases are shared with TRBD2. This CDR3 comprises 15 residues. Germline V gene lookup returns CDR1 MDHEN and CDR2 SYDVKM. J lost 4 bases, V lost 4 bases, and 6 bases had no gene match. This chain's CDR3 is CASSSLLAGRETQYF. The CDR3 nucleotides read TGTGCCAGCAGTTCCCTACTAGCGGGACGAGAGACCCAGTACTTC. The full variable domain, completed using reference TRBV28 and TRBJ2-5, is DVKVTQSSRYLVKRTGEKVFLECVQDMDHENMFWYRQDPGLGLRLIYFSYDVKMKEKGDIPEGYSVSREKKERFSLILESASTNQTSMYLCASSSLLAGRETQYFGPGTRLLVL.

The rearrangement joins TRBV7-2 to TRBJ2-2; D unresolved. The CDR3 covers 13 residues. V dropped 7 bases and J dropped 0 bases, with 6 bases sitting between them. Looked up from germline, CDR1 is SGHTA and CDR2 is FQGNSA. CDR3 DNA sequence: TGTGCCAGCAATTTCCCGAACACCGGGGAGCTGTTTTTT. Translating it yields CASNFPNTGELFF.

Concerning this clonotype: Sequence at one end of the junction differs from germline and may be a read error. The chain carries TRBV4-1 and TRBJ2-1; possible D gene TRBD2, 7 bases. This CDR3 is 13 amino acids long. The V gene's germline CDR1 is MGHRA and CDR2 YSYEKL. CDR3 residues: CSSGHGGPNEQFF. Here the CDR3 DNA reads TGCTCCAGCGGCCACGGGGGGCCGAATGAGCAGTTCTTC.

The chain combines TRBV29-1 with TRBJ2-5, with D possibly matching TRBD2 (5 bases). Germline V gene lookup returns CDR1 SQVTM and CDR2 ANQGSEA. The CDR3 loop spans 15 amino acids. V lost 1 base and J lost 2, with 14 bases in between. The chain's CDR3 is CSVEGQLDSQETQYF. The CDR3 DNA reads TGCAGCGTTGAAGGCCAACTGGACTCGCAAGAGACCCAGTACTTC.

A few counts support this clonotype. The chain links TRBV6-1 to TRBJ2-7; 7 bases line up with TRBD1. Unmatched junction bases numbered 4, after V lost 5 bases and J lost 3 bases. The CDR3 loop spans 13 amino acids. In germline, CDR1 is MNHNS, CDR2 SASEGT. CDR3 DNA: TGTGCCAGCAGTAGGGACAGCCACTACGAGCAGTACTTC. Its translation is CASSRDSHYEQYF.

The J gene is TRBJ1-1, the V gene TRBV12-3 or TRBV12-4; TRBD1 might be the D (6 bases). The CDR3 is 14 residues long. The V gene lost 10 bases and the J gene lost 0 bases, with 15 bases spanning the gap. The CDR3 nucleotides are TGTGCCACGGCCTTTAGGGGGATGAACACTGAAGCTTTCTTT. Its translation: CATAFRGMNTEAFF.

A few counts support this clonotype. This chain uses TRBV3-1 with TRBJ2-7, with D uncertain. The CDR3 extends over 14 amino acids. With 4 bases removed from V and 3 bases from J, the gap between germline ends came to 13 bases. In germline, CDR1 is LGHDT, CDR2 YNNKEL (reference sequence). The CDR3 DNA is TGTGCCAGCAGCCCGACAACAAACAGCTACGAGCAGTACTTC. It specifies CASSPTTNSYEQYF.

The CDR3 spells CASSRYSGGEQYF. The CDR3, as DNA: TGTGCCAGCAGCCGATATTCCGGGGGAGAGCAGTACTTC. V gene TRBV12-3 or TRBV12-4 combines with J gene TRBJ2-7; tentative D call: TRBD2 (6 bases). V shed 6 bases and J shed 7 bases, with 16 bases lying between them. This CDR3 is 13 amino acids long.